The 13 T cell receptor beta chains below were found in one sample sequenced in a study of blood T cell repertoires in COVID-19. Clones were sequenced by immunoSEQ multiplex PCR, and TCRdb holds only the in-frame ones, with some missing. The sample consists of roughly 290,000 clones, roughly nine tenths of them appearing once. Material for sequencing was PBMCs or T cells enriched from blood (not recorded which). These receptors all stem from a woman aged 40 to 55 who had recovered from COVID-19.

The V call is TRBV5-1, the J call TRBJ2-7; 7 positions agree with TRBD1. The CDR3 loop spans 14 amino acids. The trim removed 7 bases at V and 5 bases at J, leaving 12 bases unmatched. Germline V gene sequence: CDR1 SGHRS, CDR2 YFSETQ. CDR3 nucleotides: TGCGCCAGCGACGTTACAGGGGATCCAGACGAGCAGTACTTC. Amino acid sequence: CASDVTGDPDEQYF.

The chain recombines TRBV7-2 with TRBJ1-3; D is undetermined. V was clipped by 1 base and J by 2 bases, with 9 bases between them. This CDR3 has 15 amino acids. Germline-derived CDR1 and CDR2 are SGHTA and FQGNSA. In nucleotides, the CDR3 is TGTGCCAGCAGCTTAGTTCGGGAGGCTGGAAACACCATATATTTT. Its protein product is CASSLVREAGNTIYF.

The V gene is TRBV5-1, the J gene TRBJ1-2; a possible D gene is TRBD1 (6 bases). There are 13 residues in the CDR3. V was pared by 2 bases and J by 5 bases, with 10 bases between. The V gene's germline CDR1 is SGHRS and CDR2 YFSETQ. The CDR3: CASSFGQSYGYTF. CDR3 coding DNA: TGCGCCAGCAGCTTTGGACAGTCTTATGGCTACACCTTC.

CDR3 nucleotide sequence: TGTGCCAGCAGAGGAATGGCACAGAGCCAAGAGACCCAGTACTTC. The encoded protein is CASRGMAQSQETQYF. V and J are TRBV27 and TRBJ2-5, with no clear D. The CDR3 extends over 15 amino acids. V was clipped by 6 bases and J by 1 base, with 15 bases between them. The germline V gene encodes CDR1 MNHEY and CDR2 SMNVEV (reference sequence).

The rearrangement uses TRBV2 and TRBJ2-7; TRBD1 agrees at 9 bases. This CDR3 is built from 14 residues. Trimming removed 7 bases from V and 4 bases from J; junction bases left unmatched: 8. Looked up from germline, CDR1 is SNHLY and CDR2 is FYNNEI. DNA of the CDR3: TGTGCCAGCATCCGGACAGGGGCGAGTTACGAGCAGTACTTC. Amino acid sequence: CASIRTGASYEQYF.

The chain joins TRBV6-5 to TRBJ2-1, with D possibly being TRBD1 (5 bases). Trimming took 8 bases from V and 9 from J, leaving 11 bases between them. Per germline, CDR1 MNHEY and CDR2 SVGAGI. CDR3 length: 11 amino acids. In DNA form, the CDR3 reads TGTGCCAGCTGTAGGGGCGGTGAGCAGTTCTTC. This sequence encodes CASCRGGEQFF.

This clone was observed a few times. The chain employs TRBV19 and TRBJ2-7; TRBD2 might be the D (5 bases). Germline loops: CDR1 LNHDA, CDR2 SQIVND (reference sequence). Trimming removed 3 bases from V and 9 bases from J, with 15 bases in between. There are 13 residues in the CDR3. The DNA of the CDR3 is TGTGCCAGTAGTATCGGACCGACTACGGGGCAGTACTTC. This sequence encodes CASSIGPTTGQYF. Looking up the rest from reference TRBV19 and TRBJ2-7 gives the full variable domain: DGGITQSPKYLFRKEGQNVTLSCEQNLNHDAMYWYRQDPGQGLRLIYYSQIVNDFQKGDIAEGYSVSREKKESFPLTVTSAQKNPTAFYLCASSIGPTTGQYFGPGTRLTVT.

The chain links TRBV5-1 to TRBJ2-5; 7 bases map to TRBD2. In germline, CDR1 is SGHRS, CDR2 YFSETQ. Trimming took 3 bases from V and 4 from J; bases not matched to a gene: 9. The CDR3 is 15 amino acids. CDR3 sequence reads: CASSSGGGIIETQYF. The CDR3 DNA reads TGCGCCAGCAGCTCCGGGGGAGGGATCATAGAGACCCAGTACTTC. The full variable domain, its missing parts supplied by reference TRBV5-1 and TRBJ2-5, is KAGVTQTPRYLIKTRGQQVTLSCSPISGHRSVSWYQQTPGQGLQFLFEYFSETQRNKGNFPGRFSGRQFSNSRSEMNVSTLELGDSALYLCASSSGGGIIETQYFGPGTRLLVL.

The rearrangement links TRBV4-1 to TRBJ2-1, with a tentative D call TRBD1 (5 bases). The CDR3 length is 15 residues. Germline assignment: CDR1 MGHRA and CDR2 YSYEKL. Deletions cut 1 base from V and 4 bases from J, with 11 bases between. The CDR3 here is CASSQVAGFYNEQFF. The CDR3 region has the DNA TGCGCCAGCAGCCAAGTGGCAGGGTTTTACAATGAGCAGTTCTTC.

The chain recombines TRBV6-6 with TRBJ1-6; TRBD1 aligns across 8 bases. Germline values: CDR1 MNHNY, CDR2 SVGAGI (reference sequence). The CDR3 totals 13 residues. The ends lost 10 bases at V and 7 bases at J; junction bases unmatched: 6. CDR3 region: CAIAQGGNSPLHF. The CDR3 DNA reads TGTGCCATCGCACAGGGGGGCAATTCACCCCTCCACTTT.

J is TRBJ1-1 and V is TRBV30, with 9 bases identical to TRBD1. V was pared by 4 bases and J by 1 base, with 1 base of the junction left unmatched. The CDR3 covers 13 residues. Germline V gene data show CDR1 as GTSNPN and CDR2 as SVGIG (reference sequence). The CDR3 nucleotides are TGTGCCTGGAACAGGGGGCAGAACACTGAAGCTTTCTTT. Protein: CAWNRGQNTEAFF.

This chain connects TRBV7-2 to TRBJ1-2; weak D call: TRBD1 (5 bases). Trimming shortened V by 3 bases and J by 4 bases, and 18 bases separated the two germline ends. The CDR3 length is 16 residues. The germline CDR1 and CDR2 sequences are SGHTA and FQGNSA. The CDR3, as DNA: TGTGCCAGCAGCTTCGGCCTGACAGAAACAAGCTATGGCTACACCTTC. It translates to CASSFGLTETSYGYTF.

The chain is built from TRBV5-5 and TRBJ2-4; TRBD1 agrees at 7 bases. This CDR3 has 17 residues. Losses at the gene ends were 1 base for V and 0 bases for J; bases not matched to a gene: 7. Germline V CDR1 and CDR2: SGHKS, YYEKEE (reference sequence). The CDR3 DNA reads TGTGCCAGCAGCTTGCTACGGACAGGCCTAGCCAAAAACATTCAGTACTTC. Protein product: CASSLLRTGLAKNIQYF.